This note documents a single T cell receptor (beta chain) sequence. Antigen specificity is unknown. These data are taken from a study of T cells in localized non-small cell lung cancer. Sequenced by immunoSEQ multiplex PCR; TCRdb stores in-frame clones only, minus some. The table shows about 35,000 clones, with under 95% occurring only once. V lost 4 bases to trimming and J lost 5 bases; unmatched junction nucleotides: 9. Germline V lookup: CDR1 SGHTA, CDR2 FQGNSA. The CDR3 spans 18 residues. The study, taken as a whole, reports: Owing to sequencing of a solitary tumor region, heterogeneity cannot be discounted. In adjacent lung, a median about 54 of the top 100 tumor clones were found. Patients showing higher blood T cell density tended to see longer overall survival.

V is TRBV7-2 and J is TRBJ2-1; 15 positions agree with TRBD2. The sample was peripheral blood mononuclear cells, taken before any cancer treatment. The sequence was obtained from a female donor aged 60 or older with stage II lung adenocarcinoma. CDR3 sequence: CASSSWTSGGAAHNEQFF. In DNA, the CDR3 is TGTGCCAGCAGCTCCTGGACTAGCGGGGGGGCTGCGCACAATGAGCAGTTCTTC.